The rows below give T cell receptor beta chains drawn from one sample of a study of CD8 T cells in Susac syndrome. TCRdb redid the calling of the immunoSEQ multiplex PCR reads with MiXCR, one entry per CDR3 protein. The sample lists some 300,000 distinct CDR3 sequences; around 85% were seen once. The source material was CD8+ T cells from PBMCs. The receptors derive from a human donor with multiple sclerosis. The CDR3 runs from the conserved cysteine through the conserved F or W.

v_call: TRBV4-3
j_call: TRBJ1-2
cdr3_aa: CASSPGQAHYGYTF

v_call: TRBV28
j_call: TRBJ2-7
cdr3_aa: CASSWTGAYEQYF

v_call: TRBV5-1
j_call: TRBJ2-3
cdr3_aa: CASSWGRGSSTDTQYF

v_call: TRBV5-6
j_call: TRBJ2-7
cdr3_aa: CASSFLSGYEQYF

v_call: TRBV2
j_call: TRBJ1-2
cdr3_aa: CASSEAIRKGYTF

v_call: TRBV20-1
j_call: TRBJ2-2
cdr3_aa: CSAPRLAGMAGELFF

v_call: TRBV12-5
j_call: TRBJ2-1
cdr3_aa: CASGWNSGEQFF

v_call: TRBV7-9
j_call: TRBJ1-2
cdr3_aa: CASSLAGRGLYGYTF

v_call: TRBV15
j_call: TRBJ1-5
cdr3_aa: CATSGGEGRAPQHF

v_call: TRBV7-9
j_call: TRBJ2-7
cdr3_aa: CASSLSQTGGSYEQYF

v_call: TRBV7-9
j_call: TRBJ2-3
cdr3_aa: CASSNRETDTQYF

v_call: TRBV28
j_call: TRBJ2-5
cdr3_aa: CASIRSSGQETQYF

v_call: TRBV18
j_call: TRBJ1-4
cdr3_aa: CASSPPVNAEKLFF

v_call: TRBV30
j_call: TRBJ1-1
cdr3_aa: CAWSQPRAEAFF

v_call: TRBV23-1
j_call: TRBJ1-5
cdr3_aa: CASRVCNQPQHF

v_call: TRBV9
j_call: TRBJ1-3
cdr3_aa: CASKSGTASGNTIYF

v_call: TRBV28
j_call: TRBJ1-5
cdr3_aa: CASKTWGAGEPQHF

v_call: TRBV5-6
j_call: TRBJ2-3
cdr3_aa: CASSLSASPGTDTQYF

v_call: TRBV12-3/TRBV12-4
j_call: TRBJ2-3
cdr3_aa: CASVYGGSRTDTQYF

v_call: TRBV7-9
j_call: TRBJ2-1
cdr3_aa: CASSPQEGSSYNEQFF

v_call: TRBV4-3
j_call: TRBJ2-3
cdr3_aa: CASSHRTGGSDTQYF

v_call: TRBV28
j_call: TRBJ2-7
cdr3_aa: CASIGPMREQYF

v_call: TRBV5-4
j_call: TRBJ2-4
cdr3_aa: CASSRGQRTQYF

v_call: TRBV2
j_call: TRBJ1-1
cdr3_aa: CASSWDLSEAFF

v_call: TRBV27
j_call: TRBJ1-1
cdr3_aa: CASSSRQAFTEAFF

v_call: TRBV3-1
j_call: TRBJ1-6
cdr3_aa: CASSQAGGTDSPLHF

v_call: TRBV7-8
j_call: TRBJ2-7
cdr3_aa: CASSSRESDEQYF

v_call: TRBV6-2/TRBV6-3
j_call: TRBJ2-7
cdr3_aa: CASRHHEQYF

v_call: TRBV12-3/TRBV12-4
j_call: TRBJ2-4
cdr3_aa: CASSLRLAKNIQYF

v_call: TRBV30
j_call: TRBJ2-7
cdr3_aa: CAWISSYEQYF

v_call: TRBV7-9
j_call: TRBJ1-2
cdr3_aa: CASSPRGSPATF

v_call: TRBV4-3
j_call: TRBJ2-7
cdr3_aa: CASSQDWRGAYEQYF

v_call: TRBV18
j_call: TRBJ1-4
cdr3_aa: CASSPSGYFGKLFF

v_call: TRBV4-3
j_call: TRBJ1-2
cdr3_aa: CASSQETGGGGYTF

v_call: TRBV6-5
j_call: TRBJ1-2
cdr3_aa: CASSHRRGYGYTF

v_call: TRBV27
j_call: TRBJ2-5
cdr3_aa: CASSLSPGVQETQYF

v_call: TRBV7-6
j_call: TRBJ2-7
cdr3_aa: CASSSEAGMYEQYF

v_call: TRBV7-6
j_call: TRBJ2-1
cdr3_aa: CASSLDPDNEQFF

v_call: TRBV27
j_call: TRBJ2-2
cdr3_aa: CASSFWGLSGELFF

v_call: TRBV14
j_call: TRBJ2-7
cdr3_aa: CASSGTGWTSGLYEQYF

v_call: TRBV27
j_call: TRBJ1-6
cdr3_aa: CASSLAGQGSSPLHF

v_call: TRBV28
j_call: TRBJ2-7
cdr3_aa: CASSFTTRDEQYF

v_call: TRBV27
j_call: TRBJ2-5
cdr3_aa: CASSLVQGLETQYF

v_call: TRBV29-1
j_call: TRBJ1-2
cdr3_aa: CSVVPGQTYNYGYTF

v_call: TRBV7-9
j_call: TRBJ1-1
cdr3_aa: CASSLGLTGYNTEAFF

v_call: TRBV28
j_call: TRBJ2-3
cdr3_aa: CASSFRTSRFTDTQYF